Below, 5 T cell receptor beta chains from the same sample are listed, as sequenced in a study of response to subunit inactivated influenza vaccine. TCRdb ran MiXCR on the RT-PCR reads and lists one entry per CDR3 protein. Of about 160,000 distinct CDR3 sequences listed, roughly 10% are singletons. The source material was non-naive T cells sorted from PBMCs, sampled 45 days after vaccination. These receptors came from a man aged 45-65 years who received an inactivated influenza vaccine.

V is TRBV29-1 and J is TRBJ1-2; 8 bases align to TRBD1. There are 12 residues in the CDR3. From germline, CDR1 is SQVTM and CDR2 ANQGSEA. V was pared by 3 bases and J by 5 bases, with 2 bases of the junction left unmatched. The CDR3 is CSVEDRVYGYTF. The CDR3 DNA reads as TGCAGCGTTGAGGACAGGGTTTATGGCTACACCTTC.

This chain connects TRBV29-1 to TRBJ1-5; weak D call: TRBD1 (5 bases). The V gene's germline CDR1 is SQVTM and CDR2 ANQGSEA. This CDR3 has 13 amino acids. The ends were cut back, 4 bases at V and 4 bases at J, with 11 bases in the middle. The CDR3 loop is CSVGDGGNQPQHF. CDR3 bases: TGCAGCGTTGGGGACGGCGGGAATCAGCCCCAGCATTTT.

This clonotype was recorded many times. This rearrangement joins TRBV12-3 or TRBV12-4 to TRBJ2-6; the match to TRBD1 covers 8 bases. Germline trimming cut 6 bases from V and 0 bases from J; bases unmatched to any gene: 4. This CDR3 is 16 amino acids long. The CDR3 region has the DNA TGTGCCAGCAGGCAAACAGGGGGCTCTGGGGCCAACGTCCTGACTTTC. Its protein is CASRQTGGSGANVLTF.

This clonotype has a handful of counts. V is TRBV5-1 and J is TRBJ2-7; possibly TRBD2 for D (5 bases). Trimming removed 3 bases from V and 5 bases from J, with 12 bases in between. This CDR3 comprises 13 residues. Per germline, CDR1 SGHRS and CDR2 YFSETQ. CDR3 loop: CASSWGDKNEQYF. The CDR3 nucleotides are TGCGCCAGCAGCTGGGGAGATAAAAACGAGCAGTACTTC. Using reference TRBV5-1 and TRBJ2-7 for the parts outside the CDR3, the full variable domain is KAGVTQTPRYLIKTRGQQVTLSCSPISGHRSVSWYQQTPGQGLQFLFEYFSETQRNKGNFPGRFSGRQFSNSRSEMNVSTLELGDSALYLCASSWGDKNEQYFGPGTRLTVT.

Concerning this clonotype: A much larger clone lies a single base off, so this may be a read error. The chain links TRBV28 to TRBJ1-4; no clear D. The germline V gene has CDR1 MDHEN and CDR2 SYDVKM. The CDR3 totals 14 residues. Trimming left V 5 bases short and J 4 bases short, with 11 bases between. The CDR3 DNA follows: TGTGCCAGCAGTCTCTCGGATCGTAATGAAAAACTGTTTTTT. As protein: CASSLSDRNEKLFF.